Listed below are T cell receptor beta chains from one sample, sequenced in a study of T cell changes during pregnancy in multiple sclerosis. Profiled with immunoSEQ multiplex PCR; TCRdb holds only in-frame clones, not every one. Among tens of thousands of clones listed, around 93% were seen once. Source: CD8+ T cells from peripheral blood mononuclear cells, taken in the first trimester of pregnancy. These TCRs come from a female donor with multiple sclerosis, enrolled in a pregnancy study. Each CDR3 is given with its conserved first and last residue. The D gene is left open where the match is weak. A clone size is listed for some rows: how often the clone was seen (once, few, many), or a class if it is expanded.

D gene	V gene	J gene	clone size	CDR3 protein	CDR3 DNA
-	TRBV27	TRBJ1-1	-	CASSLPPGEAFF	TGTGCCAGCAGTTTGCCACCGGGGGAAGCTTTCTTT
-	TRBV9	TRBJ2-3	-	CASSVDRVSTDTQYF	TGTGCCAGCAGCGTAGATCGAGTTAGCACAGATACGCAGTATTTT
TRBD2	TRBV11-2	TRBJ2-7	-	CASSFGSGTHEQYF	TGTGCCAGCAGCTTCGGAAGCGGGACCCACGAGCAGTACTTC
-	TRBV21-1	TRBJ2-1	-	CASSKVTTANEQFF	TGTGCCAGCAGCAAAGTTACGACAGCCAATGAGCAGTTCTTC
-	TRBV6-1	TRBJ1-6	-	CASSEEFEGVNSPLHF	TGTGCCAGCAGTGAAGAGTTCGAGGGGGTAAATTCACCCCTCCACTTT
-	TRBV5-6	TRBJ1-6	-	CASSLLEGLKGGNSPLHF	TGTGCCAGCAGCTTGTTGGAGGGTCTTAAGGGGGGGAATTCACCCCTCCACTTT
-	TRBV7-8	TRBJ2-3	-	CASSFWGQGWTDTQYF	TGTGCCAGCAGCTTCTGGGGGCAGGGGTGGACAGATACGCAGTATTTT
-	TRBV27	TRBJ1-5	-	CASSSDQARPQHF	TGTGCCAGCAGTTCCGACCAGGCGAGGCCCCAGCATTTT
-	TRBV15	TRBJ1-6	-	CATSRDPAGYNSPLHF	TGTGCCACCAGCAGAGATCCGGCAGGTTATAATTCACCCCTCCACTTT
-	TRBV5-5	TRBJ1-3	-	CASSLDSLSGNTIYF	TGTGCCAGCAGCTTGGACTCCCTCTCTGGAAACACCATATATTTT
TRBD1	TRBV9	TRBJ2-7	-	CASSVSGQADAYEQYF	TGTGCCAGCAGCGTATCGGGACAGGCGGACGCCTACGAGCAGTACTTC
TRBD1	TRBV5-1	TRBJ2-7	-	CASSLEPRDRGLYEQYF	TGCGCCAGCAGCTTGGAGCCCCGGGACAGAGGTCTCTACGAGCAGTACTTC
-	TRBV9	TRBJ2-3	-	CASNEGGKDTQYF	TGTGCCAGCAACGAGGGGGGGAAAGATACGCAGTATTTT
TRBD2	TRBV11-3	TRBJ2-1	-	CASSPGTSGRNEQFF	TGTGCCAGCAGCCCGGGGACTAGCGGGAGGAATGAGCAGTTCTTC
-	TRBV7-6	TRBJ2-7	-	CASSLVAFSYEQYF	TGTGCCAGCAGCTTGGTAGCTTTCTCCTACGAGCAGTACTTC
-	TRBV5-8	TRBJ1-1	-	CASSREANTEAFF	TGTGCCAGCAGCCGGGAGGCGAACACTGAAGCTTTCTTT
-	TRBV7-9	TRBJ2-1	-	CASSGAVGQFF	TGTGCCAGCAGCGGTGCGGTTGGGCAGTTCTTC
TRBD1	TRBV28	TRBJ2-1	-	CASSPRQGALNEQFF	TGTGCCAGCAGTCCCAGACAGGGGGCCCTCAATGAGCAGTTCTTC
-	TRBV6-6	TRBJ1-2	-	CASSYLLGSASGYTF	TGTGCCAGCAGTTACTTGCTAGGGAGCGCATCTGGCTACACCTTC
TRBD2	TRBV7-6	TRBJ2-1	once	CASSGGGSNEQFF	TGTGCCAGCAGCGGGGGGGGGTCCAATGAGCAGTTCTTC
-	TRBV28	TRBJ1-2	-	CASSPLTGPNYGYTF	TGTGCCAGCAGTCCCCTGACAGGTCCTAACTATGGCTACACCTTC
TRBD2	TRBV9	TRBJ2-7	-	CASSRTGGLHEQYF	TGTGCCAGCAGCCGCACGGGGGGGCTCCACGAGCAGTACTTC
-	TRBV5-1	TRBJ2-7	once	CASSLGTPPSDEQYF	TGCGCCAGCAGCTTAGGGACACCTCCCTCGGACGAGCAGTACTTC
-	TRBV27	TRBJ1-2	-	CASSFGGNAYGYTF	TGTGCCAGCAGTTTCGGGGGAAATGCCTATGGCTACACCTTC
TRBD1	TRBV14	TRBJ2-7	-	CASSQDPPGQGFYEQYF	TGTGCCAGCAGCCAAGATCCCCCGGGACAGGGGTTCTACGAGCAGTACTTC
-	TRBV2	TRBJ2-1	-	CASSEMGDLTYNEQFF	TGTGCCAGCAGTGAAATGGGGGACTTAACCTACAATGAGCAGTTCTTC
TRBD2	TRBV29-1	TRBJ2-2	-	CSVEGLAGGRRNTGELFF	TGCAGCGTTGAGGGACTAGCGGGAGGGCGGAGAAACACCGGGGAGCTGTTTTTT
-	TRBV11-2	TRBJ1-2	-	CASSPQFNYGYTF	TGTGCCAGCAGCCCACAGTTTAACTATGGCTACACCTTC
-	TRBV28	TRBJ1-5	-	CASSPYSNQPQHF	TGTGCCAGCAGTCCCTATAGCAATCAGCCCCAGCATTTT
-	TRBV27	TRBJ2-5	-	CASSPYRVQETQYF	TGTGCCAGCAGTCCTTACAGGGTACAAGAGACCCAGTACTTC
-	TRBV28	TRBJ2-1	-	CASSLPSTGYNEQFF	TGTGCCAGCAGTTTACCGTCGACAGGCTACAATGAGCAGTTCTTC
-	TRBV5-1	TRBJ1-1	-	CASSLNGADTEAFF	TGCGCCAGCAGCTTGAATGGGGCGGACACTGAAGCTTTCTTT
TRBD1	TRBV2	TRBJ2-7	once	CASSEKERGQSGYEQYF	TGTGCCAGCAGTGAAAAGGAGAGGGGACAGTCGGGCTACGAGCAGTACTTC
-	TRBV5-4	TRBJ2-3	-	CASSLAGTHTDTQYF	TGTGCCAGCAGCTTGGCGGGGACTCACACAGATACGCAGTATTTT
TRBD1	TRBV12-5	TRBJ1-1	-	CASGFHGTGEDTEAFF	TGTGCTAGTGGTTTCCACGGGACAGGGGAGGACACTGAAGCTTTCTTT
-	TRBV4-1	TRBJ1-3	-	CASSPIQGSSDTIYF	TGCGCCAGCAGCCCTATACAGGGATCTTCGGACACCATATATTTT
TRBD2	TRBV5-8	TRBJ2-3	-	CASSYIAGGLLNTQYF	TGTGCCAGCAGCTATATAGCGGGAGGGCTGCTAAATACGCAGTATTTT
TRBD1	TRBV2	TRBJ2-1	few	CASSTRQGTYNEQFF	TGTGCCAGCAGTACCCGACAGGGAACCTACAATGAGCAGTTCTTC
-	TRBV6-1	TRBJ2-3	-	CASSELGGYADTQYF	TGTGCCAGCAGTGAATTAGGGGGATATGCAGATACGCAGTATTTT
-	TRBV6-4	TRBJ2-3	once	CASSDSAGVDTQYF	TGTGCCAGCAGTGACTCCGCAGGGGTGGATACGCAGTATTTT
-	TRBV27	TRBJ1-4	-	CASSLGALHREKLFF	TGTGCCAGCAGTTTAGGGGCCCTCCATCGCGAAAAACTGTTTTTT
-	TRBV28	TRBJ2-7	-	CASSPFYRGYEQYF	TGTGCCAGCAGTCCCTTTTATCGGGGCTACGAGCAGTACTTC
TRBD2	TRBV4-2	TRBJ2-3	-	CASSHTLGGGDEDTQYF	TGTGCCAGCAGCCACACCCTTGGGGGAGGGGATGAAGATACGCAGTATTTT
TRBD2	TRBV5-4	TRBJ2-1	-	CASSLASGIPYNEQFF	TGTGCCAGCAGCTTGGCTAGCGGGATCCCCTACAATGAGCAGTTCTTC
-	TRBV4-1	TRBJ1-1	once	CASSQGGYPTVAEAFF	TGCGCCAGCAGCCAAGGCGGATACCCCACCGTCGCTGAAGCTTTCTTT
-	TRBV13	TRBJ2-7	-	CASSLGRTGRGYEQYF	TGTGCCAGCAGCTTAGGCCGTACAGGCAGAGGATACGAGCAGTACTTC
-	TRBV4-1	TRBJ2-7	-	CASSRSGDKAYEQYF	TGCGCCAGCAGCCGATCCGGCGACAAAGCCTACGAGCAGTACTTC
-	TRBV14	TRBJ1-1	-	CASSHIGGLTEAFF	TGTGCCAGCAGCCACATCGGGGGGCTCACTGAAGCTTTCTTT
TRBD1	TRBV19	TRBJ1-5	few	CASLQGASGNQPQHF	TGTGCCAGTTTACAGGGGGCGAGTGGCAATCAGCCCCAGCATTTT
TRBD2	TRBV27	TRBJ2-1	once	CASPLGGNEQFF	TGTGCCAGTCCTTTGGGAGGGAATGAGCAGTTCTTC
TRBD2	TRBV9	TRBJ2-1	-	CASSVVGAGVEQFF	TGTGCCAGCAGCGTAGTAGGGGCGGGGGTTGAGCAGTTCTTC
-	TRBV5-1	TRBJ1-1	-	CASSPSRQVGEAFF	TGCGCCAGCAGCCCATCCCGACAGGTCGGTGAAGCTTTCTTT
TRBD1	TRBV28	TRBJ1-2	-	CASSSYLTTGGRTYGYTF	TGTGCCAGCAGTTCCTACCTCACTACAGGGGGCAGAACTTATGGCTACACCTTC
-	TRBV27	TRBJ2-1	-	CASSLAGGAYNEQFF	TGTGCCAGCAGTTTAGCTGGAGGGGCCTACAATGAGCAGTTCTTC
-	TRBV5-1	TRBJ1-1	once	CASSSLNAGTEAFF	TGCGCCAGCAGCTCCCTTAACGCGGGCACTGAAGCTTTCTTT
TRBD2	TRBV9	TRBJ2-1	-	CASSVDRSGDGGRLGDEQFF	TGTGCCAGCAGCGTAGATCGGTCGGGGGATGGCGGGAGGTTGGGCGATGAGCAGTTCTTC
-	TRBV7-9	TRBJ1-2	-	CASSFEESGYGYTF	TGTGCCAGCAGCTTTGAGGAAAGCGGCTATGGCTACACCTTC
TRBD2	TRBV27	TRBJ2-1	-	CASSLGGRASHEQFF	TGTGCCAGCAGTTTAGGCGGGAGGGCCTCCCATGAGCAGTTCTTC